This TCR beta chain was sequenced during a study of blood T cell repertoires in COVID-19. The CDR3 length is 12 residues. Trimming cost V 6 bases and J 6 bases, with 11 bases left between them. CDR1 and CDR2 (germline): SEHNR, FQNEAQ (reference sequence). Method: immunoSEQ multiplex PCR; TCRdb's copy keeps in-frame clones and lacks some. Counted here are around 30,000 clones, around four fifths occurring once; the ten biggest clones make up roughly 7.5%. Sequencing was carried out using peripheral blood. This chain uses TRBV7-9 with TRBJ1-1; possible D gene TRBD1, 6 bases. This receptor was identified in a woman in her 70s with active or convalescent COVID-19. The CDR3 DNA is TGTGCCAGCAGAGCCAGGGGACCTGAAGCTTTCTTT. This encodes CASRARGPEAFF.